The 26 T cell receptor beta chains presented below share a single source sample, sequenced in a study of cytomegalovirus exposure and HLA in healthy donors. Both 60 Vbeta primers and 13 Jbeta primers went into the PCR. Clones were read by immunoSEQ multiplex PCR, and TCRdb kept only the in-frame ones, dropping some. The sample shows about 140,000 clones, 82% of them seen only once. The sample was PBMCs. All receptors derive from a man in his late teens or twenties in good health and CMV-seropositive.

CDR3 DNA sequence: TGTGCCAGCAGCTTATTAACAGGTGCCTATTTCTATGGCTACACCTTC. This gives the protein CASSLLTGAYFYGYTF. The chain uses TRBV7-9 and TRBJ1-2, with D perhaps matching TRBD1 (5 bases). V was clipped by 2 bases and J by 4 bases, with 17 bases between them. CDR3 length: 16 residues. Germline V CDR1 and CDR2: SEHNR, FQNEAQ (reference sequence).

This clone appeared a few times. This chain links TRBV28 with TRBJ1-2, with a tentative D call TRBD1 (6 bases). CDR3 length equals 15 residues. V lost 1 base to trimming and J lost 8 bases, with 17 bases between them. From germline, CDR1 is MDHEN and CDR2 SYDVKM. The CDR3 DNA sequence: TGTGCCAGCAGTTTATTACCACAGGGAAAGGACGGCTACACCTTC. Protein: CASSLLPQGKDGYTF.

The J gene is TRBJ2-5, the V gene TRBV13; TRBD1 matches at 8 bases. CDR1 is PRHDT and CDR2 is FYEKMQ in the germline V gene (reference sequence). Trimming removed 3 bases from V and 1 base from J; junction bases left unmatched: 10. CDR3 length equals 17 residues. The CDR3 nucleotides are TGTGCCAGCAGCTTCCGCACGTCGACAGGGGTCCAAGAGACCCAGTACTTC. Protein: CASSFRTSTGVQETQYF.

A word on this clone: Other DNA sequences in the sample encode the same CDR3. J is TRBJ2-3 and V is TRBV30; 11 nucleotides line up with TRBD2. V was pared by 0 bases and J by 5 bases, with 4 bases of the junction left unmatched. The CDR3 is made up of 15 amino acids. Germline-derived CDR1 and CDR2 are GTSNPN and SVGIG (reference sequence). The CDR3 loop reads CAWSVLAGVGDTQYF. The CDR3 DNA follows: TGTGCCTGGAGTGTACTAGCGGGAGTAGGAGATACGCAGTATTTT.

The chain combines TRBV6-6 with TRBJ1-4; maybe TRBD1 (6 bases). V gave up 6 bases and J gave up 4 bases, with 12 bases separating them. The CDR3 contains 14 residues. Per the germline V gene, CDR1 is MNHNY and CDR2 is SVGAGI (reference sequence). In nucleotides, the CDR3 is TGTGCCAGCAGGGGCCCAGGGGTTAATGAAAAACTGTTTTTT. Amino acids: CASRGPGVNEKLFF.

The chain is built from TRBV11-2 and TRBJ1-3; 11 bases line up with TRBD1. The CDR3 is 16 residues long. Germline CDR1 SGHAT, CDR2 FQNNGV. Trimming removed 5 bases from V and 1 base from J; junction bases left unmatched: 4. CDR3 DNA sequence: TGTGCCAGCAGCCCTGGACAGGGGGCATCTGGAAACACCATATATTTT. Its protein is CASSPGQGASGNTIYF.

Regarding this clone: The junction departs from germline at one end; a sequencing error may be responsible. This chain connects TRBV9 to TRBJ2-3; TRBD2 aligns across 7 bases. Germline-derived CDR1 and CDR2 are SGDLS and YYNGEE. The CDR3 has 16 residues. The CDR3, as DNA: TGTGCCAACAGCGTAACAGCGGGGTATAGCACAGATACGCAGTATTTT. It translates to CANSVTAGYSTDTQYF.

The gene calls are TRBV7-8 and TRBJ2-7; D is unresolved. The length of the CDR3 is 15 residues. The germline V and J ends were trimmed by 5 bases and 1 base, with 15 bases remaining between them. The germline V gene has CDR1 SGHVS and CDR2 FQNEAQ. The CDR3 is CASSARRFVSYEQYF. CDR3 nucleotide sequence: TGTGCCAGCAGCGCTAGGAGATTCGTATCCTACGAGCAGTACTTC. The full variable domain, rest sourced from reference TRBV7-8 and TRBJ2-7, is GAGVSQSPRYKVAKRGQDVALRCDPISGHVSLFWYQQALGQGPEFLTYFQNEAQLDKSGLPSDRFFAERPEGSVSTLKIQRTQQEDSAVYLCASSARRFVSYEQYFGPGTRLTVT.

The V gene is TRBV4-1, the J gene TRBJ2-7, with 8 bases aligning to TRBD2. J was trimmed by 2 bases and V by 3 bases; bases with no gene match: 9. The CDR3 extends over 16 amino acids. CDR1 is MGHRA, CDR2 YSYEKL, per germline. CDR3 protein: CASSHPAGGTAYEQYF. Written as DNA, the CDR3 is TGCGCCAGCAGCCACCCCGCGGGAGGCACCGCCTACGAGCAGTACTTC.

The V gene is TRBV5-1, the J gene TRBJ2-7; D gene uncertain. The CDR3 length is 13 residues. V was trimmed by 8 bases and J by 3 bases, leaving 15 bases between them. The germline CDR1 and CDR2 sequences are SGHRS and YFSETQ. The CDR3 DNA follows: TGCGCCAGTAACCTGAGGCCCAACTACGAGCAGTACTTC. This encodes CASNLRPNYEQYF. The full variable domain, completed using reference TRBV5-1 and TRBJ2-7, is KAGVTQTPRYLIKTRGQQVTLSCSPISGHRSVSWYQQTPGQGLQFLFEYFSETQRNKGNFPGRFSGRQFSNSRSEMNVSTLELGDSALYLCASNLRPNYEQYFGPGTRLTVT.

The chain carries TRBV28 and TRBJ1-1; D is possibly TRBD1 (5 bases). The CDR3 has 15 amino acids. The germline gives CDR1 MDHEN, CDR2 SYDVKM. Trimming stripped 6 bases from V and 0 bases from J, with 14 bases between. As DNA, the CDR3 is TGTGCCAGCAGGTTGGAGGGGCTGCTGAACACTGAAGCTTTCTTT. Translated: CASRLEGLLNTEAFF. The variable domain in full, with the rest retrieved from reference TRBV28 and TRBJ1-1, is DVKVTQSSRYLVKRTGEKVFLECVQDMDHENMFWYRQDPGLGLRLIYFSYDVKMKEKGDIPEGYSVSREKKERFSLILESASTNQTSMYLCASRLEGLLNTEAFFGQGTRLTVV.

In the case of this clone: At one end, the junction sequence differs from germline, possibly due to a read error. Other nucleotide sequences in the sample specify the same CDR3. J is TRBJ2-7 and V is TRBV6-5, with TRBD1 identical over 12 bases. Germline V CDR1 and CDR2: MNHEY, SVGAGI. The length of the CDR3 is 14 residues. The CDR3 region has the DNA TGCGCCAGCAGTGGGACAGGGGGCGCCTACGAGCAGTACTTC. Protein: CASSGTGGAYEQYF.

CDR3 coding DNA: TGTGCCAGCAGGCCGGGGGGGTCCTATAATTCACCCCTCCACTTT. It yields the protein CASRPGGSYNSPLHF. The chain employs TRBV6-6 and TRBJ1-6; TRBD1 is a possible D gene (5 bases). The germline V gene encodes CDR1 MNHNY and CDR2 SVGAGI (reference sequence). V was cut by 6 bases and J by 1 base, with 10 bases left in between. The CDR3 sequence is 15 residues long.

The rearrangement links TRBV27 to TRBJ2-2; D is unresolved. V lost 2 bases and J 0 bases, leaving 16 bases between the germline ends. This CDR3 spans 18 amino acids. In germline, CDR1 is MNHEY, CDR2 SMNVEV (reference sequence). The CDR3: CASSLTARRGPNTGELFF. The CDR3 bases are TGTGCCAGCAGTTTAACGGCTCGCCGCGGCCCGAACACCGGGGAGCTGTTTTTT.

V is TRBV7-2 and J is TRBJ2-7; no reliable D call. This CDR3 has 13 amino acids. The germline CDR1 and CDR2 sequences are SGHTA and FQGNSA. The V and J ends lost 2 bases and 3 bases respectively, with 8 bases between them. The CDR3 sequence is CASSLILNYEQYF. CDR3 sequence (DNA): TGTGCCAGCAGCTTAATACTCAACTACGAGCAGTACTTC.

The chain has TRBV25-1 and TRBJ1-1, with D maybe TRBD1 (5 bases). The germline V gene has CDR1 MGHDK and CDR2 SYGVNS. The CDR3 has 13 amino acids. V gave up 3 bases and J gave up 2 bases, with 7 bases separating them. The CDR3 DNA reads TGTGCCAGCAGTGACCAGGGAAACACTGAAGCTTTCTTT. This sequence encodes CASSDQGNTEAFF.

This clone came up a few times. The rearrangement joins TRBV7-8 to TRBJ2-7; D is perhaps TRBD2 (5 bases). The CDR3 spans 14 residues. Trimming stripped 0 bases from V and 3 bases from J, with 9 bases between. Looked up from germline, CDR1 is SGHVS and CDR2 is FQNEAQ. The CDR3 DNA reads TGTGCCAGCAGCTTAGCGTCAGAGGGCTACGAGCAGTACTTC. It codes for CASSLASEGYEQYF.

The gene calls are TRBV25-1 and TRBJ1-6, with D possibly matching TRBD1 (5 bases). Germline-derived CDR1 and CDR2 are MGHDK and SYGVNS. Trimming took off 7 bases at V and 14 bases at J, with 18 bases between the two ends. The CDR3 is 13 residues long. The CDR3 DNA follows: TGTGCCAGCAATGGGGGAGGACTTCGGGCCCTCCACTTT. It is translated as CASNGGGLRALHF.

The chain uses TRBV7-3 and TRBJ2-5; D perhaps matches TRBD1 (6 bases). The J call may be in error: the DNA end matches TRBJ2-7 better. CDR1 and CDR2 (germline): SGHTA, FQGTGA. The CDR3 runs to 13 residues. The CDR3: CASSLDSSYEQYF. The CDR3 bases are TGTGCCAGCAGCTTGGACAGCTCCTACGAGCAGTACTTC.

There are a few counts of this clone. This chain joins TRBV6-1 and TRBJ2-4, with D maybe TRBD2 (5 bases). Germline V gives CDR1 MNHNS, CDR2 SASEGT. V lost 2 bases, J lost 1 base, and 21 bases lay in between. This CDR3 is built from 19 residues. The CDR3 DNA reads as TGTGCCAGCAGTGAAATGGCGGGTGGTTCCCTAGGGGCCAAAAACATTCAGTACTTC. Amino acids: CASSEMAGGSLGAKNIQYF.

V gene TRBV7-9 combines with J gene TRBJ2-1, with D perhaps TRBD1 (5 bases). CDR1 is SEHNR, CDR2 FQNEAQ, per germline (reference sequence). With 1 base removed from V and 10 bases from J, the gap between germline ends came to 14 bases. This CDR3 has 14 amino acids. The CDR3, as DNA: TGTGCCAGCAGCTTAGAGACCGCTTGGGGCGAGCAGTTCTTC. Its protein product is CASSLETAWGEQFF.

This clone showed up just once. The chain carries TRBV11-2 and TRBJ2-3, with D perhaps TRBD2 (6 bases). CDR3 length equals 14 residues. The germline CDR1 and CDR2 sequences are SGHAT and FQNNGV. V was shortened by 5 bases and J by 4 bases, with 13 bases between the two germline ends. CDR3 sequence: CASSPTSPPDTQYF. CDR3 DNA sequence: TGTGCCAGCAGCCCGACTAGTCCCCCAGATACGCAGTATTTT.

This clone was observed once. This chain connects TRBV4-1 to TRBJ1-5; 8 nucleotides line up with TRBD1. Looked up from germline, CDR1 is MGHRA and CDR2 is YSYEKL. The CDR3 contains 16 residues. With 0 bases clipped from V and 9 bases from J, the junction kept 10 bases outside the gene matches. The CDR3, as DNA: TGCGCCAGCAGCCAAGATCTAGGAACAGGGGGAAGGCCCCAGCATTTT. Its translation: CASSQDLGTGGRPQHF.

The genes are TRBV7-9 and TRBJ2-7; 7 bases agree with TRBD1. The CDR3 runs to 14 residues. Germline trimming cut 4 bases from V and 2 bases from J; bases unmatched to any gene: 5. Germline V gene lookup returns CDR1 SEHNR and CDR2 FQNEAQ (reference sequence). The CDR3 region has the DNA TGTGCCAGCAGCTACCCGGACAGGACCTACGAGCAGTACTTC. As protein: CASSYPDRTYEQYF.

The chain has TRBV28 and TRBJ2-7; 7 positions match TRBD1. This CDR3 is 13 amino acids long. V lost 10 bases to trimming and J lost 0 bases; unmatched junction nucleotides: 6. Germline CDR1 reads MDHEN; CDR2 reads SYDVKM. CDR3: CATHRDSSYEQYF. CDR3 in DNA: TGTGCCACACACCGGGACAGCTCCTACGAGCAGTACTTC. The full variable domain, rest sourced from reference TRBV28 and TRBJ2-7, is DVKVTQSSRYLVKRTGEKVFLECVQDMDHENMFWYRQDPGLGLRLIYFSYDVKMKEKGDIPEGYSVSREKKERFSLILESASTNQTSMYLCATHRDSSYEQYFGPGTRLTVT.

V and J are TRBV6-5 and TRBJ2-5; the match to TRBD2 covers 10 bases. The J call is doubtful: the DNA matches TRBJ2-7 better. The CDR3 sequence is 14 residues long. In germline, CDR1 is MNHEY, CDR2 SVGAGI. In nucleotides, the CDR3 is TGTGCCAGCAGCGGACTAGCGGCCTCCTACGAGCAGTACTTC. It is translated as CASSGLAASYEQYF.